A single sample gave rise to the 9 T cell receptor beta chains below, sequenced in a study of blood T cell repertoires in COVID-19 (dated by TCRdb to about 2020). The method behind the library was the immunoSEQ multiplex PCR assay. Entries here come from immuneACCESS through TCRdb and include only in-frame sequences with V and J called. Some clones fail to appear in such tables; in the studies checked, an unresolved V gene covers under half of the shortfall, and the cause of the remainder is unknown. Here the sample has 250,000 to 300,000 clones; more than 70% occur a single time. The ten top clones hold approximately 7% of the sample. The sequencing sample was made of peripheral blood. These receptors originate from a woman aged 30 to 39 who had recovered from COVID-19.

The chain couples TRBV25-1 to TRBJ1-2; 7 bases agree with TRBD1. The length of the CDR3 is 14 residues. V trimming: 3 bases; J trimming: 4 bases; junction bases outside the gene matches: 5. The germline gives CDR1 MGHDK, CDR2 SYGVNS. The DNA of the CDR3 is TGTGCCAGCAGTGATACTTGGGACAGCTATGGCTACACCTTC. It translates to CASSDTWDSYGYTF.

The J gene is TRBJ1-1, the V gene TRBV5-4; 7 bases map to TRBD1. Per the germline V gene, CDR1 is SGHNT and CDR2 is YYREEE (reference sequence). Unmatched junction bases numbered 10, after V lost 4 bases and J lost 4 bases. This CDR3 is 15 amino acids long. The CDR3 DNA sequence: TGTGCCAGCAGCCCAGGGACAGATGGGGGCACTGAAGCTTTCTTT. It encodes CASSPGTDGGTEAFF.

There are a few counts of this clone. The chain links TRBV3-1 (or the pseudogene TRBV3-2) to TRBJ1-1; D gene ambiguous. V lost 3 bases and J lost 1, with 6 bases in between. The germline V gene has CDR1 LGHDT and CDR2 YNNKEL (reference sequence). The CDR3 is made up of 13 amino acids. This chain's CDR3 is CASSHPSNTEAFF. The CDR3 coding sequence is TGTGCCAGCAGCCACCCGTCGAACACTGAAGCTTTCTTT.

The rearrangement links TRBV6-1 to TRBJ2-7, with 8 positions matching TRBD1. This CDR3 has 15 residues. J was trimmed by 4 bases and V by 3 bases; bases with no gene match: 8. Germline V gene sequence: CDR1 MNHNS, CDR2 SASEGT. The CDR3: CASSESTGATYEQYF. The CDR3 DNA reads TGTGCCAGCAGTGAGTCGACAGGGGCAACGTACGAGCAGTACTTC.

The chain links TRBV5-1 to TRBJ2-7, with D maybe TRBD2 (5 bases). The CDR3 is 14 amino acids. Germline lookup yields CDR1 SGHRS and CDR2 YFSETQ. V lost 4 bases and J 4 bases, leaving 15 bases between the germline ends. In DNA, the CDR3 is TGCGCCAGCAGCCCTGGCGGTACTAGATACGAGCAGTACTTC. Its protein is CASSPGGTRYEQYF.

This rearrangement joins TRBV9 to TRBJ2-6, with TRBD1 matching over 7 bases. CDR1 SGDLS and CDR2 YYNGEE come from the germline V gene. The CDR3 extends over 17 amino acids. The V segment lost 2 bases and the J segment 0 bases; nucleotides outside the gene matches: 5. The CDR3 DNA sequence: TGTGCCAGCAGCGTTGGGACAGTGTCCTCTGGGGCCAACGTCCTGACTTTC. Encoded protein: CASSVGTVSSGANVLTF.

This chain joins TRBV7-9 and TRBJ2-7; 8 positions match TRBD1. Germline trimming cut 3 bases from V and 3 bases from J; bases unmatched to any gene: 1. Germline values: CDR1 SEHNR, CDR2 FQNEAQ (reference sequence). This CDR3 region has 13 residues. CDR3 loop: CASSLGQDYEQYF. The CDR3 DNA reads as TGTGCCAGCAGCTTGGGACAGGACTACGAGCAGTACTTC.

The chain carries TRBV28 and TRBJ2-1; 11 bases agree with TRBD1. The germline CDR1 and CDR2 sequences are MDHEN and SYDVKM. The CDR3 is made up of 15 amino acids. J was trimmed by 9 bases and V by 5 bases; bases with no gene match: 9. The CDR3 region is CASSPLKGQGVEQFF. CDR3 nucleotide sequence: TGTGCCAGCAGTCCACTAAAGGGACAGGGGGTTGAGCAGTTCTTC.

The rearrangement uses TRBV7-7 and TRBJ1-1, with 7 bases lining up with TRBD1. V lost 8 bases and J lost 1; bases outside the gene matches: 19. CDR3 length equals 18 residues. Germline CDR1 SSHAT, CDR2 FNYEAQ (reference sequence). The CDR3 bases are TGTGCCAGCCTTAGTGGACAGGTGCCTCAAAAGACGAACACTGAAGCTTTCTTT. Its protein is CASLSGQVPQKTNTEAFF. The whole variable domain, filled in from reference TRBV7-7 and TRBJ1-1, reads GAGVSQSPRYKVTKRGQDVTLRCDPISSHATLYWYQQALGQGPEFLTYFNYEAQPDKSGLPSDRFSAERPEGSISTLTIQRTEQRDSAMYRCASLSGQVPQKTNTEAFFGQGTRLTVV.